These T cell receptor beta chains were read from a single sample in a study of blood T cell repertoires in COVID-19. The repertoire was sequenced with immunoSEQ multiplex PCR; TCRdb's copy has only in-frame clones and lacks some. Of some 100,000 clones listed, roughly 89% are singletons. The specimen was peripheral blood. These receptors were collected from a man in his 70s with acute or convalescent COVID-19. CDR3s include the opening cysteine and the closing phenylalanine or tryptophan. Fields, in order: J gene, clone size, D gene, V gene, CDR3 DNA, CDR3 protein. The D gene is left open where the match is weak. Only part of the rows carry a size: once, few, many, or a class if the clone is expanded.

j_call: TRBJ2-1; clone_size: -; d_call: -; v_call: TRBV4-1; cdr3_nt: TGCGCCAGCAGCCACCCGGGACAATCCTACAATGAGCAGTTCTTC; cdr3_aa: CASSHPGQSYNEQFF
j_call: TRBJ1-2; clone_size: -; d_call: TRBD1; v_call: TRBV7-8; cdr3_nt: TGTGCCAGCAGCTTAGGATCATCATCCCTGACAGGGGTCGGCTACACCTTC; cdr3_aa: CASSLGSSSLTGVGYTF
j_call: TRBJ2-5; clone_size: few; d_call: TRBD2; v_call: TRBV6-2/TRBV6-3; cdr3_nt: TGTGCCAGCAGTCCCCGACTAGCGGGAGACCAAGAGACCCAGTACTTC; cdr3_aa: CASSPRLAGDQETQYF
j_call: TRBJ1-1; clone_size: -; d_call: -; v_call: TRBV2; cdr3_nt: TGTGCCAGCAGTGAGGGGCAGGGAGGGTACACTGAAGCTTTCTTT; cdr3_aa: CASSEGQGGYTEAFF
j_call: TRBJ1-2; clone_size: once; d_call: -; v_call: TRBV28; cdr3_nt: TGTGCCAGCAGTCTCCTCGGGGGATCCGGTGGCTACACCTTC; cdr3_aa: CASSLLGGSGGYTF
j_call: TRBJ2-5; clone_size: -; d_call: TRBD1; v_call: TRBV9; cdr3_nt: TGTGCCAGCAGCGTATTGGGACAGCGCCAAGAGACCCAGTACTTC; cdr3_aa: CASSVLGQRQETQYF
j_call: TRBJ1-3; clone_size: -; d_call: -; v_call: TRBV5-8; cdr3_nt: TGTGCCAGCGGTCGGGACACCATATATTTT; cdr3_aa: CASGRDTIYF
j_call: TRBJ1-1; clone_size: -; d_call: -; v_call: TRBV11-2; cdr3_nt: TGTGCCAGCAGCTTAGTTCAGACAGATGAAGCTTTCTTT; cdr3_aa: CASSLVQTDEAFF
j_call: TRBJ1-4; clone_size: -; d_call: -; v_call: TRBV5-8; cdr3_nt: TGTGCCAGCAGCTTAAACGGTCTGGCTAATGAAAAACTGTTTTTT; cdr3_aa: CASSLNGLANEKLFF
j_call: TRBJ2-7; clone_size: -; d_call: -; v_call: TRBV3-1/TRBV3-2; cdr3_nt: TGTGCCAGCAGCCAAGACGGGCAGTACTTC; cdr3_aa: CASSQDGQYF
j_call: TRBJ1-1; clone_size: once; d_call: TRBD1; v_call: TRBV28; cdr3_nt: TGTGCCAGCAGTTTGGTGGACAGGGGAGCTTTCTTT; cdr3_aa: CASSLVDRGAFF
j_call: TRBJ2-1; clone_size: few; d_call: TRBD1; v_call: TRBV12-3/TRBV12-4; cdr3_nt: TGTGCCAGCAGTTGGGGACAGGTTGAGCAGTTCTTC; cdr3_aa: CASSWGQVEQFF
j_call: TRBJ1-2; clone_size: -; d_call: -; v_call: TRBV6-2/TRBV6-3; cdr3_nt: TGTGCCAGCAGTTTTCTGCTCGGGGTCGGCTACACCTTC; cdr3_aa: CASSFLLGVGYTF
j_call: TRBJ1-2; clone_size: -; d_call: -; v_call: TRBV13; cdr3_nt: TGTGCCAGCAGCTTAGGGGGCGTATTTTATGGCTACACCTTC; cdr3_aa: CASSLGGVFYGYTF
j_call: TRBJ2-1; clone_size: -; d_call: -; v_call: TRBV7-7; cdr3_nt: TGTGCCAGCAGCCGCGGGGTCCAGAGCGAGCAGTTCTTC; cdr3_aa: CASSRGVQSEQFF
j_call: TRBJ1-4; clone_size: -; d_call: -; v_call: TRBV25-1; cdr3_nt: TGTGCCAGCAGTGAGCCACAGGGAGGGGTTAATGAAAAACTGTTTTTT; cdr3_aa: CASSEPQGGVNEKLFF
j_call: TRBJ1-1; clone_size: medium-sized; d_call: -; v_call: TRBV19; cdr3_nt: TGTGCCAGCGGGAGGTCACGGGAAGCTTTCTTT; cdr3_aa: CASGRSREAFF
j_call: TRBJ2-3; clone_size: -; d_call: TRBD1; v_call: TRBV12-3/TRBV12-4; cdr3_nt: TGTGCCAGCAGTCCCTCGGGACAGCTAATGCAGTATTTT; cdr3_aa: CASSPSGQLMQYF
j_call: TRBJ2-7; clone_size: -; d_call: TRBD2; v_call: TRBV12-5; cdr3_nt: TGTGCTAGTGGTTTGGTGGGGCTAGCGGGGGCCAGCTACGAGCAGTACTTC; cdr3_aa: CASGLVGLAGASYEQYF
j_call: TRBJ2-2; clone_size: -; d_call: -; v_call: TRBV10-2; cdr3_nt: TGCGCCAGCAGTGTCTTCGGAGAAACCGGGGAGCTGTTTTTT; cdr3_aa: CASSVFGETGELFF
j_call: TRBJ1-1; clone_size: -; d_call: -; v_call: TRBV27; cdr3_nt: TGTGCCAGCAGTTTATCCTCTTCGAACACTGAAGCTTTCTTT; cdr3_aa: CASSLSSSNTEAFF
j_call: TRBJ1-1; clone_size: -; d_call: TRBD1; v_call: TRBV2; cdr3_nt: TGTGCCAGCATACGGCAGGGGGCGGTGGAAGCTTTCTTT; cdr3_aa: CASIRQGAVEAFF
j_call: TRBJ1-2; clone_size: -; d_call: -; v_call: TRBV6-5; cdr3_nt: TGTGCCAGCAGTTACCAGCAGGCACGTGGCTACACCTTC; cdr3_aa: CASSYQQARGYTF
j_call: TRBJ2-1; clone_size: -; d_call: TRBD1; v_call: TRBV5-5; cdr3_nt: TGTGCCAGCAGCAGACGACAGGGGAGCTCCTACAATGAGCAGTTCTTC; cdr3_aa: CASSRRQGSSYNEQFF
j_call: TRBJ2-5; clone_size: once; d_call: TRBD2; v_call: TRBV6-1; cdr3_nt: TGTGCCAGCAGTTTAGCGGGAAGAGAGACCCAGTACTTC; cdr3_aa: CASSLAGRETQYF
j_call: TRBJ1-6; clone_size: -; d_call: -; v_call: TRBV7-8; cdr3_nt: TGTGCCAGCAGCCATTACAGGGATTGGAATTCACCCCTCCACTTT; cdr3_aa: CASSHYRDWNSPLHF
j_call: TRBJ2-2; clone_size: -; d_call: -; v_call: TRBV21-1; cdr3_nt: TGTGCCAGCAGCACAGGCCCCCTAGCGGGAGTTCGTACCGGGGAGCTGTTTTTT; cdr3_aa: CASSTGPLAGVRTGELFF
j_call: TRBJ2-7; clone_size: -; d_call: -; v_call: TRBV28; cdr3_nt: TGTGCCAGCAGTTCACTTTACGAGCAGTACTTC; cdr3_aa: CASSSLYEQYF
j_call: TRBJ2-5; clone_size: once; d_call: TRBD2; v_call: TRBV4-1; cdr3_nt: TGCGCCAGCAGCCAAGAGGCTAGCGGCTACCAAGAGACCCAGTACTTC; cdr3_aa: CASSQEASGYQETQYF
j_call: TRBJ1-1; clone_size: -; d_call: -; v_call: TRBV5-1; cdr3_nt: TGCGCCAGCAGCTTGGGGGCAGGAGTGAGAGGGACTGAAGCTTTCTTT; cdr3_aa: CASSLGAGVRGTEAFF
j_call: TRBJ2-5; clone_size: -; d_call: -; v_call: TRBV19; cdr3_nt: TGTGCCAGTAGTATAGGCCAATCGGGGAGCGGGACCCAGTACTTC; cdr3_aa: CASSIGQSGSGTQYF
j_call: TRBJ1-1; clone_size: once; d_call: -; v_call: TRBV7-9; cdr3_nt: TGTGCCAGCAGCCTGTATATGAACACTGAAGCTTTCTTT; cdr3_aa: CASSLYMNTEAFF
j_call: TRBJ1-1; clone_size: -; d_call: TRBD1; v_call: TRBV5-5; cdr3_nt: TGTGCCAGCAGCTCGGACCCCGGACAGGGAAAGGCTTTCTTT; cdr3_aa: CASSSDPGQGKAFF
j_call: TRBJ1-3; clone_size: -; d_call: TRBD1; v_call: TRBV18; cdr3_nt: TGTGCCAGCTCGCCCGGGACAGCTGGAAACACCATATATTTT; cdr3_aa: CASSPGTAGNTIYF
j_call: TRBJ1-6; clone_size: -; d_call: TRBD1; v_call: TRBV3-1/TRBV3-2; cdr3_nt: TGTGCCAGCAGCCCCCGGGACAGGGCGTCTTCACCCCTCCACTTT; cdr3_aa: CASSPRDRASSPLHF
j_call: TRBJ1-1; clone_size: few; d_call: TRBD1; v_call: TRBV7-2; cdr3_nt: TGTGCCAGCAGCGGGACAGCACTTTTCTATATGAACACTGAAGCTTTCTTT; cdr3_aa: CASSGTALFYMNTEAFF
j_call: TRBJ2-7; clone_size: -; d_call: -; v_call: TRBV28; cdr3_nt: TGTGCCAGCAGTTCAACAGGAACCTCCTACGAGCAGTACTTC; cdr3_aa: CASSSTGTSYEQYF
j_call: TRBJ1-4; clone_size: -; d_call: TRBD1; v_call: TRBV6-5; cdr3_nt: TGTGCCAGCAGTAACAGGGGCGGCGGAGAAAAACTGTTTTTT; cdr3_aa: CASSNRGGGEKLFF
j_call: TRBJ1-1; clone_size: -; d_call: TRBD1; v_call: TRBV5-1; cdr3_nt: TGCGCCAGCAGCTCCGGACAGGGAGGAACTGAAGCTTTCTTT; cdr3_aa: CASSSGQGGTEAFF
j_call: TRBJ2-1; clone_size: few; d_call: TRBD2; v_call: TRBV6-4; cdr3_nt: TGTGCCAGCAGTGACTCCGGACTAGCGGGGAAGCAGTTCTTC; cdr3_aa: CASSDSGLAGKQFF
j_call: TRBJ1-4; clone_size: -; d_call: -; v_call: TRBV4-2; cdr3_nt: TGTGCCAGCAGCCAAGATCAGGGCAGGGCAAATGAAAAACTGTTTTTT; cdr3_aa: CASSQDQGRANEKLFF
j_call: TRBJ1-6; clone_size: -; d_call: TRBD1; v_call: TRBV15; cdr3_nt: TGTGCCACCAGCATAGGACAGGGGGGTAATTCACCCCTCCACTTT; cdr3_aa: CATSIGQGGNSPLHF
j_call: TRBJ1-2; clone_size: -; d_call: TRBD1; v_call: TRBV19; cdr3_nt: TGTGCCAGTAGTATAGATGGGACAGCCGGCTACACCTTC; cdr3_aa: CASSIDGTAGYTF
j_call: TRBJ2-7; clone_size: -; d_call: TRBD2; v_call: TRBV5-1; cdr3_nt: TGCGCCAGCAGCTCTGGAGGTGGCTTAGCGGGGGGCCCGGGGGTCGAGCAGTACTTC; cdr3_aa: CASSSGGGLAGGPGVEQYF
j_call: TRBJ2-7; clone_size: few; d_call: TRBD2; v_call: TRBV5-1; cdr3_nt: TGCGCCAGCAGTCACGGGACTAGCGGGGGGCGCGAGCAGTACTTC; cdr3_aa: CASSHGTSGGREQYF
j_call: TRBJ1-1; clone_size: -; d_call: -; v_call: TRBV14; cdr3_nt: TGTGCCAGCAGCCCCTGGGAGGGTAGATACACTGAAGCTTTCTTT; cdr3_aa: CASSPWEGRYTEAFF